This T cell receptor beta chain was sequenced for a study of CD8 T cells in ankylosing spondylitis (dated 2017 in TCRdb). At the level of the whole study: The study profiled T cell receptor beta repertoires in healthy donors and ankylosing spondylitis patients to find disease-linked TCR variants. The full study cohort was made up of approximately 27 ankylosing spondylitis patients and approximately 100 healthy donors. Peripheral blood samples were taken, and synovial fluid was additionally collected from ankylosing spondylitis patients.

Sequencing instrument: Illumina HiSeq 2500. TCR beta libraries were prepared by quantitative 5'-RACE with molecular barcodes. On the authors' methods: A new computational method, built on a probabilistic model of VDJ rearrangement, was used to identify disease-linked TCR variants. TCRdb redid the processing of the public reads, applying fastp at Q25 and MiXCR, and retained in-frame beta chains. Identical CDR3 proteins give one entry, which carries the most common genes and DNA. TCRdb assigned the V and J calls; the authors' analysis was not used. The sample records around 250,000 distinct CDR3 sequences, around a tenth of which are singletons. The biggest ten clones account for roughly 6.8% of the sample. This clonotype was observed many times. Its binding antigen is unknown. The sample holds no much larger clone one base away, and base qualities are not on file. V lost 0 bases and J lost 3 bases; the stretch between them is 5 bases long. CDR1 is given as LNHNV and CDR2 as YYDKDF, both from the germline V gene (reference sequence). Taken from cysteine to phenylalanine, the CDR3 has 13 residues. CDR3 DNA is the only sequence kept; it has 39 bases, read in frame from the first base.

The investigation overall reported the following: The disease-linked clones were reported as significantly enriched in matched synovial fluid samples from ankylosing spondylitis patients. A TCR beta motif of about 8 highly homologous amino acid variants appeared characteristic of blood from ankylosing spondylitis patients. Some motif variants were previously reported in synovial fluid and blood of reactive arthritis patients, suggesting common disease-initiation mechanisms. The disease-linked clones showed a CD8+ phenotype and occurred at relatively low frequencies in peripheral blood.

The chain uses TRBV15 and TRBJ2-5, with no confidently assigned D gene. Specimen: blood, either unsorted or a sorted T cell fraction (not recorded which). The clonotype was recovered from a male donor with ankylosing spondylitis or in good health (not recorded which). This receptor carries the CDR3 CATSRDLEETQYF. In nucleotide form, the sequence is TGTGCCACCAGCAGAGATTTGGAAGAGACCCAGTACTTC.